Listed below are T cell receptor beta chains from one sample, sequenced in a study of blood T cell repertoires in COVID-19. Sequencing was performed with immunoSEQ multiplex PCR; in TCRdb, only in-frame clones are kept and a portion is missing. The data contain tens of thousands of clones, approximately 91% of them seen just once; the ten biggest clones take up around 0.4%. Sequencing used peripheral blood. These receptor sequences come from a human donor in a cohort sampled during active COVID-19. CDR3s include the opening cysteine and the closing phenylalanine or tryptophan. The order of the fields is clone size, D gene, V gene, J gene, CDR3 DNA, CDR3 protein. A D gene is named only where the DNA matches it firmly. Rows may omit the clone size; those that give it use once, few, many or a size class.

clone size: -; D gene: -; V gene: TRBV19; J gene: TRBJ1-3; CDR3 DNA: TGTGCCAGTAGTCCCACTCGGGGAAGGCTCTCTGGAAACACCATATATTTT; CDR3 protein: CASSPTRGRLSGNTIYF
clone size: -; D gene: TRBD1; V gene: TRBV3-1/TRBV3-2; J gene: TRBJ2-7; CDR3 DNA: TGTGCCACGTGGGACAGGCTCAACGAGCAGTACTTC; CDR3 protein: CATWDRLNEQYF
clone size: -; D gene: -; V gene: TRBV21-1; J gene: TRBJ2-7; CDR3 DNA: TGTGCCAGCAGCTCAAAGGACAGGGCCTACGAGCAGTACTTC; CDR3 protein: CASSSKDRAYEQYF
clone size: -; D gene: TRBD1; V gene: TRBV9; J gene: TRBJ2-7; CDR3 DNA: TGTGCCAGCAGCGTAGCCGGGACAGGGGGCTACGAGCAGTACTTC; CDR3 protein: CASSVAGTGGYEQYF
clone size: -; D gene: -; V gene: TRBV29-1; J gene: TRBJ1-1; CDR3 DNA: TGCAGCGTTGCCAGGGGTTTGGGCACTGAAGCTTTCTTT; CDR3 protein: CSVARGLGTEAFF
clone size: -; D gene: -; V gene: TRBV5-1; J gene: TRBJ2-1; CDR3 DNA: TGCGCCAGCAGCGAGGCGGGGATCTCCTACAATGAGCAGTTCTTC; CDR3 protein: CASSEAGISYNEQFF
clone size: -; D gene: -; V gene: TRBV6-6; J gene: TRBJ1-1; CDR3 DNA: TGTGCCAGCAGTCCTACATGGGGGGGAAAGGGGAACACTGAAGCTTTCTTT; CDR3 protein: CASSPTWGGKGNTEAFF
clone size: -; D gene: TRBD1; V gene: TRBV29-1; J gene: TRBJ1-2; CDR3 DNA: TGCAGCGTTGAGGACAGGGGGGGAACTAACTATGGCTACACCTTC; CDR3 protein: CSVEDRGGTNYGYTF
clone size: medium-sized; D gene: -; V gene: TRBV4-3; J gene: TRBJ1-3; CDR3 DNA: TGCGCCAGCAGCCAAGTGCCTGCCAGGTTCTCTGGAAACACCATATATTTT; CDR3 protein: CASSQVPARFSGNTIYF
clone size: -; D gene: -; V gene: TRBV29-1; J gene: TRBJ1-2; CDR3 DNA: TGCAGCGTTGTAGGCAGGGGATCTAACTATGGCTACACCTTC; CDR3 protein: CSVVGRGSNYGYTF
clone size: -; D gene: TRBD1; V gene: TRBV27; J gene: TRBJ2-7; CDR3 DNA: TGTGCCAGCAGCCCTGGGACAGGGGTAAGCTACGAGCAGTACTTC; CDR3 protein: CASSPGTGVSYEQYF
clone size: -; D gene: TRBD1; V gene: TRBV18; J gene: TRBJ1-3; CDR3 DNA: TGTGCCAGCTCACCCGGACAGGGTGGAAGGCCTGGAAACACCATATATTTT; CDR3 protein: CASSPGQGGRPGNTIYF
clone size: -; D gene: TRBD1; V gene: TRBV19; J gene: TRBJ2-6; CDR3 DNA: TGTGCCAGTAGTATTATACAGGGGGCGGGAGGGGCCAACGTCCTGACTTTC; CDR3 protein: CASSIIQGAGGANVLTF
clone size: -; D gene: -; V gene: TRBV4-2; J gene: TRBJ1-2; CDR3 DNA: TGTGCCAGCAGCCAGGGGGGGAACTATGGCTACACCTTC; CDR3 protein: CASSQGGNYGYTF
clone size: -; D gene: -; V gene: TRBV5-3; J gene: TRBJ1-5; CDR3 DNA: TGTGCCAGAAGCTTTCTTACGCGGAGGGGAACTCCGCTTGAATATAGCAATCAGCCCCAGCATTTT; CDR3 protein: CARSFLTRRGTPLEYSNQPQHF
clone size: -; D gene: TRBD1; V gene: TRBV6-5; J gene: TRBJ1-4; CDR3 DNA: TGTGCCAGCAGTTACCTCGGACAGGGGGCTAATGAAAAACTGTTTTTT; CDR3 protein: CASSYLGQGANEKLFF
clone size: -; D gene: -; V gene: TRBV3-1/TRBV3-2; J gene: TRBJ1-1; CDR3 DNA: TGTGCCAGCAGCCAACATGGGACTCCAGAAGCTTTCTTT; CDR3 protein: CASSQHGTPEAFF
clone size: -; D gene: -; V gene: TRBV19; J gene: TRBJ2-7; CDR3 DNA: TGTGCCAGTAGTATAGAAAAGGGAGTGGGCTCCTACGAGCAGTACTTC; CDR3 protein: CASSIEKGVGSYEQYF
clone size: -; D gene: -; V gene: TRBV19; J gene: TRBJ1-3; CDR3 DNA: TGTGCCAGTAGTAATAGACAGGAGCGCTCTGGAAACACCATATATTTT; CDR3 protein: CASSNRQERSGNTIYF
clone size: -; D gene: -; V gene: TRBV10-3; J gene: TRBJ1-4; CDR3 DNA: TGTGCCATCAGTGAAGGGGAAGGGGTTAATGAAAAACTGTTTTTT; CDR3 protein: CAISEGEGVNEKLFF